This T cell receptor (beta chain) was recovered during a study of blood T cells in healthy people across ages. For the study at large: Capture by template switching was about one barcoded beta molecule per two T cells.

For the second PCR, which ran for about 7 to 11 cycles, a sample-barcoded 5' primer and a J-beta primer mix were used. In TCRdb, the 5' RACE reads were re-called with MiXCR into one record per CDR3 protein. Counted here are 850,000 to 1,000,000 distinct CDR3 sequences, roughly 51% occurring once; the ten biggest clones make up about a fifth. The CDR3 has 15 residues. Looked up from germline, CDR1 is MNHNS and CDR2 is SASEGT. After removal of 6 bases from V and 1 base from J, the junction contained 7 bases not matched to a gene. Sequenced input: blood. This TCR derives from a woman aged 60-70 years in good health. This chain joins TRBV6-1 and TRBJ1-2, with 8 bases lining up with TRBD1. CDR3 residues: CASRQYRGGNYGYTF. The CDR3 nucleotides are TGTGCCAGCAGACAGTACAGGGGGGGTAACTATGGCTACACCTTC.